A single sample gave rise to the 8 T cell receptor beta chains below, sequenced in a study of OX40 agonist ivuxolimab in advanced cancers. Repertoires were generated with immunoSEQ multiplex PCR, while TCRdb's copy carries only in-frame clones and drops some. The repertoire holds fewer than 80,000 clones, 80% to 90% seen once, with 0.65% to 0.9% in the top ten. Sample: CD4+ or CD8+ T cells sorted from blood, taken in a trial of the OX40 agonist ivuxolimab. All receptors come from an adult with an advanced solid tumor such as melanoma, head and neck, liver or kidney cancer.

This sequence joins TRBV5-1 and TRBJ2-1; 8 bases line up with TRBD1. Germline trimming cut 1 base from V and 3 bases from J; bases unmatched to any gene: 9. Germline loops: CDR1 SGHRS, CDR2 YFSETQ. The CDR3 sequence is 17 residues long. The CDR3 reads CASSLTAGGGFYNEQFF. The CDR3 bases are TGCGCCAGCAGCTTGACGGCAGGGGGCGGCTTCTACAATGAGCAGTTCTTC.

The rearrangement links TRBV19 to TRBJ2-1; 9 nucleotides agree with TRBD1. J lost 7 bases, V lost 7 bases, and 11 bases had no gene match. Germline V lookup: CDR1 LNHDA, CDR2 SQIVND (reference sequence). The CDR3 has 15 residues. CDR3 in amino acids: CASTWGQGRGNEQFF. CDR3 bases: TGTGCCAGTACCTGGGGACAGGGACGGGGGAATGAGCAGTTCTTC.

This chain joins TRBV30 and TRBJ1-5; 9 bases align to TRBD1. The CDR3 consists of 14 residues. Trimming cost V 5 bases and J 2 bases; bases outside gene matches: 4. In germline, CDR1 is GTSNPN, CDR2 SVGIG (reference sequence). In nucleotides, the CDR3 is TGTGCCTGGGACCGGGACAGGGGCAATCAGCCCCAGCATTTT. Amino acid sequence: CAWDRDRGNQPQHF.

The chain joins TRBV28 to TRBJ2-2; possible D gene TRBD2, 6 bases. Germline CDR1 MDHEN, CDR2 SYDVKM. This CDR3 spans 12 amino acids. Trimming took 4 bases from V and 6 from J, leaving 6 bases between them. This chain's CDR3 is CASSSGAGELFF. The CDR3 DNA reads TGTGCCAGCAGTTCGGGAGCCGGGGAGCTGTTTTTT.

V and J are TRBV10-3 and TRBJ2-7, with D perhaps given as TRBD1 or TRBD2 (5 bases each). The germline CDR1 and CDR2 sequences are ENHRY and SYGVKD. This CDR3 comprises 14 residues. The germline V and J ends were trimmed by 6 bases and 2 bases, with 14 bases remaining between them. This chain's CDR3 is CAIRAGTSAYEQYF. Here the CDR3 DNA reads TGTGCCATCAGAGCCGGGACGTCCGCCTACGAGCAGTACTTC.

The V call is TRBV6-5, the J call TRBJ1-1, with D perhaps matching TRBD1 (5 bases). Germline V lookup: CDR1 MNHEY, CDR2 SVGAGI. Trimming removed 6 bases from V and 5 bases from J, with 10 bases in between. The CDR3 runs 12 residues. Here the CDR3 reads CASSAGLTEAFF. The CDR3 region has the DNA TGTGCCAGCAGCGCGGGACTAACTGAAGCTTTCTTT.

The chain employs TRBV29-1 and TRBJ2-1; perhaps TRBD1 as D (5 bases). Germline assignment: CDR1 SQVTM and CDR2 ANQGSEA. The CDR3 sequence is 14 residues long. Trimming removed 7 bases from V and 6 bases from J, with 19 bases in between. CDR3 sequence (DNA): TGCAGCGCGTATCAGGGTGCCGACTCCAATGAGCAGTTCTTC. Translating gives CSAYQGADSNEQFF.

The genes are TRBV6-1 and TRBJ2-7; 7 nucleotides align to TRBD1. The ends lost 6 bases at V and 1 base at J; junction bases unmatched: 6. Germline lookup yields CDR1 MNHNS and CDR2 SASEGT. The CDR3 runs 14 residues. Here the CDR3 reads CASSYLGQSYEQYF. The CDR3 nucleotides read TGTGCCAGCAGCTACTTGGGACAGTCCTACGAGCAGTACTTC.